Reported below is one T cell receptor beta chain. V was trimmed by 2 bases and J by 0 bases, leaving 20 bases between them. The CDR3 consists of 18 residues. CDR1 is SGHDT and CDR2 is YYEEEE in the germline V gene. The data derive from a study of T cell changes during pregnancy in multiple sclerosis. This table comes from immunoSEQ multiplex PCR, and its TCRdb copy is limited to in-frame clones, with some not included. The sample consists of 60,000 to 65,000 clones, about 90% of them appearing once. V gene TRBV5-6 combines with J gene TRBJ1-2; tentative D call: TRBD1 (5 bases). The receptor's source is a female donor in good health, enrolled as a control in a pregnancy study. Sequenced here: peripheral blood, sampled in the second trimester of pregnancy. CDR3 region: CASSLDWYRTLANYGYTF. As DNA, the CDR3 is TGTGCCAGCAGCTTAGATTGGTACAGGACGCTTGCTAACTATGGCTACACCTTC. Filled out from reference TRBV5-6 and TRBJ1-2, the complete variable domain reads DAGVTQSPTHLIKTRGQQVTLRCSPKSGHDTVSWYQQALGQGPQFIFQYYEEEERQRGNFPDRFSGHQFPNYSSELNVNALLLGDSALYLCASSLDWYRTLANYGYTFGSGTRLTVV.